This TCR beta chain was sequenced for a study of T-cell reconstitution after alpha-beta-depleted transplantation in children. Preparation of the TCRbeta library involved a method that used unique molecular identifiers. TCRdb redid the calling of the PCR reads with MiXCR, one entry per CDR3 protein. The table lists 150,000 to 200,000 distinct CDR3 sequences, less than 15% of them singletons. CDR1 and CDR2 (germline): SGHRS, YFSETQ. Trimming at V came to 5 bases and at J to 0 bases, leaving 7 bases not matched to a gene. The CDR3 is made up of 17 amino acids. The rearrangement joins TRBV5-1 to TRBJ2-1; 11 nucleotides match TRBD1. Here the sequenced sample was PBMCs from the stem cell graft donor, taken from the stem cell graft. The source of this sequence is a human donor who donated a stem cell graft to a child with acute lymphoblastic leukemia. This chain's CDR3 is CASRRGQGASSYNEQFF. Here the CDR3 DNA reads TGCGCCAGCAGGAGAGGACAGGGGGCTTCCTCCTACAATGAGCAGTTCTTC. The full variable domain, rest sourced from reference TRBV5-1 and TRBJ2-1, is KAGVTQTPRYLIKTRGQQVTLSCSPISGHRSVSWYQQTPGQGLQFLFEYFSETQRNKGNFPGRFSGRQFSNSRSEMNVSTLELGDSALYLCASRRGQGASSYNEQFFGPGTRLTVL.